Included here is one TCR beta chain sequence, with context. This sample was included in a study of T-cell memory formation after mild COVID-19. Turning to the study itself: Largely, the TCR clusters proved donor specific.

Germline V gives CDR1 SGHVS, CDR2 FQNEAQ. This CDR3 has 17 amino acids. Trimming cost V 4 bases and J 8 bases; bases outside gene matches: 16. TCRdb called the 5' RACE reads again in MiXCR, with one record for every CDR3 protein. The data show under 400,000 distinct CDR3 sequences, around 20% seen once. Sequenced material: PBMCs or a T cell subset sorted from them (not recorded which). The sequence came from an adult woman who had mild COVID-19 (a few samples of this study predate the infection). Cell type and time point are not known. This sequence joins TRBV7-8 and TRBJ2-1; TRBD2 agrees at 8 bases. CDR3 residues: CASSSAQLAAPWDEQFF. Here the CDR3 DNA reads TGTGCCAGCAGCTCCGCCCAACTAGCGGCCCCTTGGGATGAGCAGTTCTTC.